This T cell receptor (beta chain) was recovered during a study of spatial heterogeneity in lung cancer. Whole-study results and caveats: It was estimated that coverage of tumor T cells reached roughly 7% for alpha chains and around 13% for beta chains. Higher tumor mutation counts went along with higher counts of expanded intratumoral alpha and beta TCRs.

By frequency in the sample, this clonotype is medium-sized. The target antigen is unknown. Specified time point: sample taken at primary tumor resection. This CDR3 spans 16 amino acids. Unmatched junction bases numbered 7, after V lost 3 bases and J lost 5 bases. Germline V gives CDR1 DFQATT, CDR2 SNEGSKA (reference sequence). Individual TCR cDNA molecules each bore their own unique molecular identifier. TCRdb re-derived calls from the 5' RACE reads in MiXCR, one entry per CDR3 protein. The table lists a few thousand distinct CDR3 sequences, around 30% of them singletons. The sequence derives from a female donor with early-stage non-small cell lung cancer. V usage is TRBV20-1 and J usage is TRBJ2-1; 13 bases are a match to TRBD2. The input for sequencing was lung tumor tissue, taken at surgery. CDR3 loop: CSASDPGLAGHNEQFF. CDR3 nucleotide sequence: TGCAGTGCTAGTGACCCGGGACTAGCGGGGCACAATGAGCAGTTCTTC.